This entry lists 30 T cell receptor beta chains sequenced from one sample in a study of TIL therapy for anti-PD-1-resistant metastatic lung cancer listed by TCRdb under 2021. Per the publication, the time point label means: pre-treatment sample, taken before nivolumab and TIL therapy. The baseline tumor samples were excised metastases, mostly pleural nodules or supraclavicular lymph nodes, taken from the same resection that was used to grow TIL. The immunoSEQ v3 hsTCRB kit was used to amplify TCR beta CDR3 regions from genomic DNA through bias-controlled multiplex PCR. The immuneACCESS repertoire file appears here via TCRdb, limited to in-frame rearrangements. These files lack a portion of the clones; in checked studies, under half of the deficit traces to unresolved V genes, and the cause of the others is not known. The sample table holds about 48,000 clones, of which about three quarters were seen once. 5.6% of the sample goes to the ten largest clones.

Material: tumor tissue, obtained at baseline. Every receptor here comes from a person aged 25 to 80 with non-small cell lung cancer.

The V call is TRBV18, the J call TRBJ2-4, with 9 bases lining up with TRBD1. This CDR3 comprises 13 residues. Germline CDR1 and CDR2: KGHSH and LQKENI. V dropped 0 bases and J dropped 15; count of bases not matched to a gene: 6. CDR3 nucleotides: TGTGCCAGCTCACCACCGGCTGGGACAGGGACGTACTTC. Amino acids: CASSPPAGTGTYF.

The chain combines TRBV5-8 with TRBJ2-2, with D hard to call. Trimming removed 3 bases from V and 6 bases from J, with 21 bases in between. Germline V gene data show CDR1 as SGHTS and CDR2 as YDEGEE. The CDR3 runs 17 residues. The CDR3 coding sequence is TGTGCCAGCAGCTCCCAACTTATTAGTAGGTTCGCCGGGGAGCTGTTTTTT. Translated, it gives CASSSQLISRFAGELFF.

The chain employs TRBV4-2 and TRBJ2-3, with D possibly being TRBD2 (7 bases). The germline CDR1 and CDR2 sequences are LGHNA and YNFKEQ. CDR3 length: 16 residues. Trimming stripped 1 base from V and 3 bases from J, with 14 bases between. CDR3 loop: CASSQGGGLRTDTQYF. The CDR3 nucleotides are TGTGCCAGCAGCCAAGGGGGGGGGCTAAGGACAGATACGCAGTATTTT.

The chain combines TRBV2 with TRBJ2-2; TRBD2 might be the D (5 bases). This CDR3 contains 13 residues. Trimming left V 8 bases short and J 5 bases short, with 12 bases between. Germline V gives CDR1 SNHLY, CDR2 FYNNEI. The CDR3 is CASRGSGTGELFF. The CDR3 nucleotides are TGTGCCAGCCGGGGTTCGGGAACCGGGGAGCTGTTTTTT.

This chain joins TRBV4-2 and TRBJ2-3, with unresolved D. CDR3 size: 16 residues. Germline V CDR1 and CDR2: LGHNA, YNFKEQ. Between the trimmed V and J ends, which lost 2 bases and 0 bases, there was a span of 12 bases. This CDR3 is CASSQTPWVSTDTQYF. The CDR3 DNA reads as TGTGCCAGCAGCCAAACTCCTTGGGTGAGCACAGATACGCAGTATTTT.

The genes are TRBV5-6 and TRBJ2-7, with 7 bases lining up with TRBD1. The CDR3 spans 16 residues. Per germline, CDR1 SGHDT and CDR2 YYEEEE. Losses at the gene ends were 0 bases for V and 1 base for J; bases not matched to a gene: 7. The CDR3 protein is CASSLGGQGVSYEQYF. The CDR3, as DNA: TGTGCCAGCAGCTTGGGCGGGCAGGGGGTTTCCTACGAGCAGTACTTC.

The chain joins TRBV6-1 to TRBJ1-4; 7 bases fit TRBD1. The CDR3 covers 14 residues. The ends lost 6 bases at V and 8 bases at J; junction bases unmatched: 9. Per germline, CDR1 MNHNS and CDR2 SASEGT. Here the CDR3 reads CASSMNRGVEKLFF. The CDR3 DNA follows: TGTGCCAGCAGCATGAACAGGGGTGTCGAAAAACTGTTTTTT.

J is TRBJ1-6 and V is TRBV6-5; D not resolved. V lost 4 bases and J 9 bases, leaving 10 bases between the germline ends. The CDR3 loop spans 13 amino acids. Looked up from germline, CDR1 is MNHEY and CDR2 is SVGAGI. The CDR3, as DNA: TGTGCCAGCAGTTCCTCACACCTTTCACCCCTCCACTTT. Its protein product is CASSSSHLSPLHF.

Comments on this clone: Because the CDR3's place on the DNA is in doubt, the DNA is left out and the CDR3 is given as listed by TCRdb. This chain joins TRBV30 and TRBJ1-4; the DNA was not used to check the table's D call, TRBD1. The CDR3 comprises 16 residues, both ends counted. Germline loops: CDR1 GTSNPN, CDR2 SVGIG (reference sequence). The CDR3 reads CACATRVPTTNEKLFF.

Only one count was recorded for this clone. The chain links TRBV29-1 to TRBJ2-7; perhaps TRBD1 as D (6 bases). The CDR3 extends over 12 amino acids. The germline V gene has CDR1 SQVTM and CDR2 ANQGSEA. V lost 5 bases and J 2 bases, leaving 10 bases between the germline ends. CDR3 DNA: TGCAGCGTTCGACAGGCTACCTACGAGCAGTACTTC. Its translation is CSVRQATYEQYF.

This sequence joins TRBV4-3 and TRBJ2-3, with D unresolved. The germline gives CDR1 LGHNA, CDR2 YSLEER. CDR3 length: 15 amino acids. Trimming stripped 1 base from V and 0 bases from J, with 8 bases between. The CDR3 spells CASSQAPWSTDTQYF. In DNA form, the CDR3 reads TGCGCCAGCAGCCAAGCACCGTGGAGCACAGATACGCAGTATTTT.

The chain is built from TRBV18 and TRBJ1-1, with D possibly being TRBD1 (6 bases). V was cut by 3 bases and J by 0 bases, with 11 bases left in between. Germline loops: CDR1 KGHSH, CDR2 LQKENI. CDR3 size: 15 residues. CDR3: CASSPQGSMNTEAFF. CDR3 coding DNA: TGTGCCAGCTCACCGCAGGGGAGCATGAACACTGAAGCTTTCTTT.

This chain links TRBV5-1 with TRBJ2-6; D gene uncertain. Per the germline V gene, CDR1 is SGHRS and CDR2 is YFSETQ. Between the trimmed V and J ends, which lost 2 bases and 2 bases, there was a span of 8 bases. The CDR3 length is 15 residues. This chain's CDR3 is CASSFAVPGANVLTF. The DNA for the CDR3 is TGCGCCAGCAGCTTTGCGGTTCCTGGGGCCAACGTCCTGACTTTC.

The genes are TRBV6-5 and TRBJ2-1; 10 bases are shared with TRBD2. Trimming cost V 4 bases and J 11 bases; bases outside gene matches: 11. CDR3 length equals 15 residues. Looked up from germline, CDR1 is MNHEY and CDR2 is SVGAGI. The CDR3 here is CASSSPRPSGGQQFF. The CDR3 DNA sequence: TGTGCCAGCAGTTCCCCACGACCTAGCGGGGGACAGCAGTTCTTC.

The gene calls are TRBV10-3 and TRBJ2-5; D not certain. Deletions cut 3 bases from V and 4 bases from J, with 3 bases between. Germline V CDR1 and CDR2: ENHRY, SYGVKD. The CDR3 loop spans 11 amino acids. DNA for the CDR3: TGTGCCATCAGTGATGGAGAGACCCAGTACTTC. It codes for CAISDGETQYF.

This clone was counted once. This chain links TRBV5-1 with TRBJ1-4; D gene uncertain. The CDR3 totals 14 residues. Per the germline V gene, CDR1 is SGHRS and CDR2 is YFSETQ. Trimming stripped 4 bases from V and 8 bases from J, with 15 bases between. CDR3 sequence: CASSLDGETEKLFF. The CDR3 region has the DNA TGCGCCAGCAGCCTAGACGGGGAAACGGAAAAACTGTTTTTT.

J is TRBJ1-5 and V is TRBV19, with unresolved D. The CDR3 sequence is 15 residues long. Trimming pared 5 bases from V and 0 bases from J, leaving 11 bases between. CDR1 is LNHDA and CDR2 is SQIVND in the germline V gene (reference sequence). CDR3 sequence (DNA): TGTGCCAGTAGTCCTCAGGAACATAGCAATCAGCCCCAGCATTTT. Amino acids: CASSPQEHSNQPQHF.

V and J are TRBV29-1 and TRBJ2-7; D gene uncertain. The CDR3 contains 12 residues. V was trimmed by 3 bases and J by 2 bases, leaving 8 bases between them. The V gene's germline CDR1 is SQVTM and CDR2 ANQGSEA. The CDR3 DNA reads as TGCAGCGTTGATATTGGAACCTACGAGCAGTACTTC. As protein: CSVDIGTYEQYF.

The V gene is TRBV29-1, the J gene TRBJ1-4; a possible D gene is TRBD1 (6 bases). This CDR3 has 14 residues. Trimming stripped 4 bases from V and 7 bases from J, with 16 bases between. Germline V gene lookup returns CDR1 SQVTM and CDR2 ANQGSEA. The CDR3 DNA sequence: TGCAGCGTTGCCTCCGGGACAAATAGTGAAAAACTGTTTTTT. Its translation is CSVASGTNSEKLFF.

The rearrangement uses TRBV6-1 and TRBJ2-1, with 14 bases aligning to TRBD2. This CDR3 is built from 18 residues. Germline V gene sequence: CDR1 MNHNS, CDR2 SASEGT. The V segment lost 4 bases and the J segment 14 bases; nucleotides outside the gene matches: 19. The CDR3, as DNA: TGTGCCAGCAGTGCCCACGGACTAGCGGGGGGACCGGACGGGGACGAGTTCTTC. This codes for CASSAHGLAGGPDGDEFF.

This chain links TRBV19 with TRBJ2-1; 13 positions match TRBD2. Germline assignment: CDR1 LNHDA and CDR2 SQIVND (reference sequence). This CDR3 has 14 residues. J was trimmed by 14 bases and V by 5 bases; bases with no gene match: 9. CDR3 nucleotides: TGTGCCAGTAGTCCACGGACTAGCGGGGGATATGAGTTCTTC. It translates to CASSPRTSGGYEFF.

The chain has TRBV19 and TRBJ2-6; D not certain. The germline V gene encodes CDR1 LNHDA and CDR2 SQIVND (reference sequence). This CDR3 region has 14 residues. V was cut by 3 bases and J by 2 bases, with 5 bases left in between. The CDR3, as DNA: TGTGCCAGTAGTATCAGGACTGGGGCCAACGTCCTGACTTTC. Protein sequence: CASSIRTGANVLTF. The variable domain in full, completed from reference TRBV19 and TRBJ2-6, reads DGGITQSPKYLFRKEGQNVTLSCEQNLNHDAMYWYRQDPGQGLRLIYYSQIVNDFQKGDIAEGYSVSREKKESFPLTVTSAQKNPTAFYLCASSIRTGANVLTFGAGSRLTVL.

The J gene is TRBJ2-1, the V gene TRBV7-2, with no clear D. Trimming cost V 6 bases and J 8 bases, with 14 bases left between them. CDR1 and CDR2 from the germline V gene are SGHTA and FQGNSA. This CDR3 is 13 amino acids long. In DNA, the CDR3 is TGTGCCAGCAGGTTACCCCCTGCTTATGAGCAGTTCTTC. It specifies CASRLPPAYEQFF.

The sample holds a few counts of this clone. DNA of the CDR3: TGCAGCGTGACTGGACAGGCTGGAAACACCATATATTTT. Protein product: CSVTGQAGNTIYF. The chain is built from TRBV29-1 and TRBJ1-3, with 7 bases lining up with TRBD1. Germline trimming cut 6 bases from V and 2 bases from J; bases unmatched to any gene: 4. CDR3 size: 13 residues. Germline assignment: CDR1 SQVTM and CDR2 ANQGSEA.

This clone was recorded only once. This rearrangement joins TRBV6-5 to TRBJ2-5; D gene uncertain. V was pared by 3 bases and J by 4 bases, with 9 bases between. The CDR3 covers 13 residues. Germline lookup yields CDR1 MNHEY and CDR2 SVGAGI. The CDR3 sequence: CASSYRRRETQYF. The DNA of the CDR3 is TGTGCCAGCAGTTATCGTCGGCGAGAGACCCAGTACTTC.

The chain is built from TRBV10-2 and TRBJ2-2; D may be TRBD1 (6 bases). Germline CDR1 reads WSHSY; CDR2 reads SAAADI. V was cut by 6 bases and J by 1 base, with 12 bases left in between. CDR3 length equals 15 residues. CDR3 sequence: CASSSAQGNTGELFF. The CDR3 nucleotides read TGCGCCAGCAGCAGCGCACAGGGGAACACCGGGGAGCTGTTTTTT.

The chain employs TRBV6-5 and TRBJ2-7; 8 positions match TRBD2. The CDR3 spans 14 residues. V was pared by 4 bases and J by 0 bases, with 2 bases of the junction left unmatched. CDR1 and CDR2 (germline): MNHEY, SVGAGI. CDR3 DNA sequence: TGTGCCAGCAGTTCTAGCGGGCCCTCCTACGAGCAGTACTTC. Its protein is CASSSSGPSYEQYF.

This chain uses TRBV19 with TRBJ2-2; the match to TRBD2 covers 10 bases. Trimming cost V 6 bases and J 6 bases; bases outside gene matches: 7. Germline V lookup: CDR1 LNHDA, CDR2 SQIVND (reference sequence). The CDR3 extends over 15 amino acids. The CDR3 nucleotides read TGTGCCAGTAGGACACTAGCGGGGACCGCCGGGGAGCTGTTTTTT. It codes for CASRTLAGTAGELFF.

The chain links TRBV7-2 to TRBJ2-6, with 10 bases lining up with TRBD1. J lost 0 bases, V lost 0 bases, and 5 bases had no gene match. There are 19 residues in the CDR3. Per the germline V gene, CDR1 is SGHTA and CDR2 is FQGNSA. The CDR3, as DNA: TGTGCCAGCAGCTTAGCCGGGGGACAGGGGAGCTCTGGGGCCAACGTCCTGACTTTC. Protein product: CASSLAGGQGSSGANVLTF.

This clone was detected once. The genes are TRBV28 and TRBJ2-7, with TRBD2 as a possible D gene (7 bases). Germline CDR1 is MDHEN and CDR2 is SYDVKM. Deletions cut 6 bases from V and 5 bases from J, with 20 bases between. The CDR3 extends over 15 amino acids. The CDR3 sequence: CASSPRGGAFHEQYF. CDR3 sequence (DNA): TGTGCCAGCAGCCCAAGGGGGGGGGCCTTCCACGAGCAGTACTTC.